One sample yielded the 32 T cell receptor beta chains listed below, sequenced in a study of cytomegalovirus exposure and HLA in healthy donors. The PCR contained 60 Vbeta and 13 Jbeta primers. TCRdb's copy holds only in-frame clones and misses some; the assay was immunoSEQ multiplex PCR. The data contain roughly 99,000 clones, 65% to 80% of them singletons. Sequenced sample: PBMCs. The receptor set was obtained from a man in his fifties or sixties in good health and CMV-seropositive.

The chain recombines TRBV5-4 with TRBJ1-5, with TRBD1 identical over 7 bases. The CDR3 is 15 amino acids. Germline CDR1 reads SGHNT; CDR2 reads YYREEE (reference sequence). V shed 4 bases and J 4 bases; nucleotides not matched to a gene: 8. The CDR3 DNA reads as TGTGCCAGCAGCGTCGCCGGGACAGTTAATCAGCCCCAGCATTTT. Protein: CASSVAGTVNQPQHF. Using reference TRBV5-4 and TRBJ1-5 for the parts outside the CDR3, the full variable domain is ETGVTQSPTHLIKTRGQQVTLRCSSQSGHNTVSWYQQALGQGPQFIFQYYREEENGRGNFPPRFSGLQFPNYSSELNVNALELDDSALYLCASSVAGTVNQPQHFGDGTRLSIL.

The chain couples TRBV10-3 to TRBJ2-2, with TRBD2 matching over 11 bases. The CDR3 consists of 18 residues. Germline lookup yields CDR1 ENHRY and CDR2 SYGVKD. After removal of 0 bases from V and 0 bases from J, the junction contained 3 bases not matched to a gene. The CDR3 protein is CAISESGLAGANTGELFF. The DNA for the CDR3 is TGTGCCATCAGTGAGTCAGGACTAGCGGGTGCGAACACCGGGGAGCTGTTTTTT.

The V gene is TRBV19, the J gene TRBJ1-4, with 9 nucleotides matching TRBD1. Trimming removed 7 bases from V and 8 bases from J; junction bases left unmatched: 8. In germline, CDR1 is LNHDA, CDR2 SQIVND (reference sequence). This CDR3 is 14 amino acids long. The CDR3 loop reads CASNPGQGGEKLFF. In DNA, the CDR3 is TGTGCCAGTAATCCGGGACAGGGAGGGGAAAAACTGTTTTTT.

V is TRBV19 and J is TRBJ2-1, with TRBD2 identical over 8 bases. Trimming at V came to 3 bases and at J to 4 bases, leaving 2 bases not matched to a gene. Per germline, CDR1 LNHDA and CDR2 SQIVND (reference sequence). CDR3 size: 14 residues. The CDR3 DNA reads as TGTGCCAGTAGTATGGCTAGCGGGTACAATGAGCAGTTCTTC. This sequence encodes CASSMASGYNEQFF.

In its sample, this clone was seen once. The chain joins TRBV5-4 to TRBJ2-3; D remains unclear. Germline CDR1 is SGHNT and CDR2 is YYREEE (reference sequence). This CDR3 has 15 residues. Between the trimmed V and J ends, which lost 0 bases and 0 bases, there was a span of 8 bases. The CDR3 DNA sequence: TGTGCCAGCAGCTTGGGCGGTCCTAGCACAGATACGCAGTATTTT. Translation: CASSLGGPSTDTQYF.

CDR3: CASSLSGQGNNSPLHF. In nucleotides, the CDR3 is TGTGCCAGCAGTTTGTCGGGACAGGGCAATAATTCACCCCTCCACTTT. This sequence joins TRBV27 and TRBJ1-6; 9 bases match TRBD1. The CDR3 extends over 16 amino acids. Per germline, CDR1 MNHEY and CDR2 SMNVEV (reference sequence). Germline trimming cut 3 bases from V and 5 bases from J; bases unmatched to any gene: 5.

This clone was detected only once. The chain joins TRBV5-6 to TRBJ1-5, with D perhaps matching TRBD1 (5 bases). The CDR3 length is 12 residues. Germline V gives CDR1 SGHDT, CDR2 YYEEEE. Trimming cost V 3 bases and J 4 bases, with 5 bases left between them. CDR3 bases: TGTGCCAGCAGCTCAGGGAATCAGCCCCAGCATTTT. Encoded protein: CASSSGNQPQHF.

The chain couples TRBV12-5 to TRBJ1-6; TRBD1 aligns across 12 bases. Germline assignment: CDR1 LGHNT and CDR2 FRNRAP. The CDR3 contains 15 residues. Losses at the gene ends were 5 bases for V and 7 bases for J; bases not matched to a gene: 3. CDR3 in DNA: TGTGCTAGTGGTACGGGACAGGGGGCAAATTCACCCCTCCACTTT. As protein: CASGTGQGANSPLHF.

This clone came up a few times. The rearrangement joins TRBV10-2 to TRBJ2-7; D perhaps matches TRBD1 (6 bases). The CDR3 has 14 amino acids. From germline, CDR1 is WSHSY and CDR2 SAAADI. V dropped 8 bases and J dropped 4 bases, with 18 bases sitting between them. DNA for the CDR3: TGCGCCAGCCTCGCGACAGGTGAGGGGTACGAGCAGTACTTC. It is translated as CASLATGEGYEQYF.

The V call is TRBV6-1, the J call TRBJ2-3; 16 bases align to TRBD2. This CDR3 has 18 residues. Germline CDR1 and CDR2: MNHNS and SASEGT. V lost 2 bases, J lost 2 bases, and 4 bases stayed unmatched. The DNA of the CDR3 is TGTGCCAGCAGTGAACCGGGACTAGCGGGGGGGCCCACAGATACGCAGTATTTT. Its protein is CASSEPGLAGGPTDTQYF.

V usage is TRBV9 and J usage is TRBJ2-1; D possibly corresponds to TRBD2 (6 bases). Germline CDR1 and CDR2: SGDLS and YYNGEE. The V and J ends lost 5 bases and 8 bases respectively, with 17 bases between them. This CDR3 has 14 residues. The CDR3 sequence: CASSRDFLSYEQFF. DNA for the CDR3: TGTGCCAGCAGTAGGGACTTCCTCTCCTATGAGCAGTTCTTC.

This clone showed up just a few times. The chain has TRBV7-6 and TRBJ2-1; D not certain. This CDR3 has 13 amino acids. Germline CDR1 SGHVS, CDR2 FNYEAQ. Trimming shortened V by 0 bases and J by 9 bases, and 9 bases separated the two germline ends. The CDR3: CASSLARSGEQFF. The CDR3 DNA follows: TGTGCCAGCAGCTTAGCGAGGTCCGGTGAGCAGTTCTTC.

The V call is TRBV5-1, the J call TRBJ2-5; D may be TRBD1 (6 bases). Trimming stripped 4 bases from V and 3 bases from J, with 13 bases between. This CDR3 is 14 amino acids long. Germline V gene lookup returns CDR1 SGHRS and CDR2 YFSETQ. CDR3 DNA: TGCGCCAGCAGCCGAGGGCAGGGGAAAGAGACCCAGTACTTC. Its protein product is CASSRGQGKETQYF.

The genes are TRBV5-1 and TRBJ2-7, with D perhaps matching TRBD1 (6 bases). The germline V gene encodes CDR1 SGHRS and CDR2 YFSETQ. Trimming removed 6 bases at V and 3 bases at J, with 13 bases between. This CDR3 is built from 13 residues. In nucleotides, the CDR3 is TGCGCCAGCACCGGGACAACCTACTACGAGCAGTACTTC. It is translated as CASTGTTYYEQYF.

The rearrangement uses TRBV2 and TRBJ2-6; 10 nucleotides agree with TRBD1. J was trimmed by 1 base and V by 5 bases; bases with no gene match: 8. The CDR3 extends over 18 amino acids. Germline V CDR1 and CDR2: SNHLY, FYNNEI. CDR3 region: CASSLTDRGGSGANVLTF. DNA of the CDR3: TGTGCCAGCAGTCTCACGGACAGGGGGGGATCTGGGGCCAACGTCCTGACTTTC.

This clone was seen repeatedly, ten times or more. The chain is built from TRBV6-5 and TRBJ1-2; 8 bases align to TRBD1. This CDR3 contains 14 residues. Germline CDR1 MNHEY, CDR2 SVGAGI. Trimming at V came to 7 bases and at J to 4 bases, leaving 8 bases not matched to a gene. The CDR3, as DNA: TGTGCCAGCACCGGACAGGGTGGGGCCTATGGCTACACCTTC. It specifies CASTGQGGAYGYTF.

The chain uses TRBV14 and TRBJ2-1, with TRBD2 matching 9 bases. The germline V gene has CDR1 SGHDN and CDR2 FVKESK. The J segment lost 7 bases and the V segment lost 0 bases, leaving 7 bases of the junction unmatched. The CDR3 covers 16 residues. Here the CDR3 DNA reads TGTGCCAGCAGCCAAGATCCTAGCGGGGAATTAAATGAGCAGTTCTTC. Translating it yields CASSQDPSGELNEQFF.

Here the CDR3 reads CASTPPGQGRGYQETQYF. The CDR3 nucleotides are TGTGCCAGCACCCCTCCCGGACAGGGTAGGGGATACCAAGAGACCCAGTACTTC. The J gene is TRBJ2-5, the V gene TRBV5-6; TRBD1 agrees at 8 bases. The ends lost 6 bases at V and 0 bases at J; junction bases unmatched: 16. The germline V gene encodes CDR1 SGHDT and CDR2 YYEEEE. The CDR3 runs to 18 residues.

The CDR3 bases are TGCGCCAGCAGCTTGGGCCTAGGCTTCAACACCGGGGAGCTGTTTTTT. This gives the protein CASSLGLGFNTGELFF. The chain joins TRBV5-1 to TRBJ2-2; no reliable D call. Germline V CDR1 and CDR2: SGHRS, YFSETQ. This CDR3 has 16 amino acids. V gave up 0 bases and J gave up 2 bases, with 11 bases separating them.

V is TRBV6-1 and J is TRBJ1-2; 7 bases map to TRBD1. The CDR3 extends over 13 amino acids. Germline V gene data show CDR1 as MNHNS and CDR2 as SASEGT. V shed 6 bases and J 4 bases; nucleotides not matched to a gene: 5. CDR3 nucleotide sequence: TGTGCCAGCAGCGTGGGACAGTCCTATGGCTACACCTTC. Translation: CASSVGQSYGYTF.

In this sample, this clone turned up once. The chain combines TRBV27 with TRBJ2-2, with D uncertain. The germline V and J ends were trimmed by 4 bases and 4 bases, with 7 bases remaining between them. This CDR3 is built from 13 residues. Germline V gene sequence: CDR1 MNHEY, CDR2 SMNVEV (reference sequence). Here the CDR3 reads CASSSKPTGELFF. CDR3 nucleotides: TGTGCCAGCAGTTCCAAGCCCACCGGGGAGCTGTTTTTT.

This clone was counted only a few times. The chain recombines TRBV2 with TRBJ1-1; a weak D match, TRBD1 (5 bases). The germline gives CDR1 SNHLY, CDR2 FYNNEI. This CDR3 contains 13 residues. Trimming took 6 bases from V and 3 from J, leaving 11 bases between them. The CDR3 protein is CASRGLEDTEAFF. The CDR3, as DNA: TGTGCCAGCAGGGGGCTTGAGGACACTGAAGCTTTCTTT.

This clone was seen only a few times. V gene TRBV6-6 combines with J gene TRBJ1-3; 7 bases line up with TRBD1. J gave up 1 base and V 6 bases, and 9 bases lay outside the gene matches. In germline, CDR1 is MNHNY, CDR2 SVGAGI (reference sequence). The CDR3 contains 16 residues. CDR3 loop: CASRSGQAASGNTIYF. CDR3 nucleotide sequence: TGTGCCAGCAGATCAGGACAGGCGGCTTCTGGAAACACCATATATTTT.

In DNA form, the CDR3 reads TGCAGCGTCAAGGGGCAGCACACAGATACGCAGTATTTT. Its translation is CSVKGQHTDTQYF. J is TRBJ2-3 and V is TRBV29-1; tentatively, D is TRBD1 (5 bases). Trimming cost V 6 bases and J 2 bases, with 12 bases left between them. The germline V gene encodes CDR1 SQVTM and CDR2 ANQGSEA. The CDR3 runs to 13 residues.

The gene calls are TRBV29-1 and TRBJ1-2; 10 bases map to TRBD1. The CDR3 runs 15 residues. CDR1 is SQVTM, CDR2 ANQGSEA, per germline. CDR3 sequence (DNA): TGCATCGCAGTGGGACAGGGGAAAGCTAACTATGGCTACACCTTC. Its translation is CIAVGQGKANYGYTF.

The rearrangement uses TRBV15 and TRBJ2-5; D is perhaps TRBD1 (5 bases). This CDR3 is 14 amino acids long. Germline V gene sequence: CDR1 LNHNV, CDR2 YYDKDF (reference sequence). V was pared by 3 bases and J by 1 base, with 9 bases between. CDR3 DNA sequence: TGTGCCACCAGCAGGCACAGGAGCCAAGAGACCCAGTACTTC. As protein: CATSRHRSQETQYF.

The chain employs TRBV29-1 and TRBJ2-3; 10 bases are a match to TRBD2. The CDR3 consists of 16 residues. Per the germline V gene, CDR1 is SQVTM and CDR2 is ANQGSEA. The V gene end was trimmed by 6 bases and the J gene end by 4 bases; junction bases not matched to a gene: 13. CDR3 DNA sequence: TGCAGCGTAGATACAAAAGCGGGGGGGCGATCAGATACGCAGTATTTT. This translates into CSVDTKAGGRSDTQYF.

The V and J genes are TRBV5-4 and TRBJ2-3; TRBD2 matches 9 bases. V trimming: 4 bases; J trimming: 1 base; junction bases outside the gene matches: 16. The CDR3 contains 19 residues. CDR1 is SGHNT, CDR2 YYREEE, per germline (reference sequence). CDR3 DNA sequence: TGTGCCAGCAGCCTTAGCGGGGGCTATACCCGAAAACGCACAGATACGCAGTATTTT. It encodes CASSLSGGYTRKRTDTQYF.

The rearrangement uses TRBV20-1 and TRBJ2-2, with D tentatively TRBD2 (6 bases). V was cut by 5 bases and J by 7 bases, with 8 bases left in between. The CDR3 is 11 amino acids. CDR1 and CDR2 from the germline V gene are DFQATT and SNEGSKA (reference sequence). The CDR3 reads CSAQGGGELFF. In DNA form, the CDR3 reads TGCAGTGCTCAGGGAGGCGGGGAGCTGTTTTTT.

The chain couples TRBV11-2 to TRBJ2-7; 8 bases fit TRBD1. CDR3 length: 15 residues. V lost 6 bases, J lost 4 bases, and 11 bases stayed unmatched. Germline CDR1 reads SGHAT; CDR2 reads FQNNGV. Here the CDR3 DNA reads TGTGCCAGCAGGAAACCGGGACAGGCAAGTTACGAGCAGTACTTC. It is translated as CASRKPGQASYEQYF.

This clone was seen just once. The chain couples TRBV7-2 to TRBJ2-7, with 9 bases aligning to TRBD2. Looked up from germline, CDR1 is SGHTA and CDR2 is FQGNSA. The CDR3 is 16 residues long. V was clipped by 6 bases and J by 0 bases; unmatched bases: 9. CDR3 region: CASSSKASGASYEQYF. CDR3 bases: TGTGCCAGCAGTTCAAAGGCTAGCGGGGCCTCCTACGAGCAGTACTTC.

The chain carries TRBV5-1 and TRBJ2-1; D possibly corresponds to TRBD2 (5 bases). Trimming took off 1 base at V and 1 base at J, with 18 bases between the two ends. Germline V CDR1 and CDR2: SGHRS, YFSETQ. The CDR3 is made up of 18 amino acids. CDR3 sequence reads: CASSLHTGTVDSYNEQFF. In nucleotides, the CDR3 is TGCGCCAGCAGCTTGCATACGGGAACGGTGGATTCCTACAATGAGCAGTTCTTC. Full variable domain (outside the CDR3, taken from reference TRBV5-1 and TRBJ2-1): KAGVTQTPRYLIKTRGQQVTLSCSPISGHRSVSWYQQTPGQGLQFLFEYFSETQRNKGNFPGRFSGRQFSNSRSEMNVSTLELGDSALYLCASSLHTGTVDSYNEQFFGPGTRLTVL.